This T cell receptor (beta chain) is from a study of cytomegalovirus exposure and HLA in healthy donors. Study observations and caveats: In vitro checks showed that a few CMV-associated chains really do target CMV antigens.

Primers included in the PCR were 60 Vbeta and 13 Jbeta primers. Libraries were prepared by immunoSEQ multiplex PCR; TCRdb keeps only in-frame clonotypes and omits some of them. The table includes over 200,000 clones, 82% detected once. As for this clone: Its antigen is not identified.

V was trimmed by 6 bases and J by 0 bases, leaving 9 bases between them. The CDR3 runs to 14 residues. Germline lookup yields CDR1 KGHSH and CDR2 LQKENI. This TCR derives from a man between 35 and 55 years old in good health and CMV-seropositive. V usage is TRBV18 and J usage is TRBJ1-5; TRBD1 is a possible D gene (5 bases). The sequenced sample was PBMCs. CDR3 region: CASSQGNSNQPQHF. CDR3 bases: TGTGCCAGCTCCCAGGGAAATAGCAATCAGCCCCAGCATTTT.